The 25 T cell receptor beta chains listed next were all sequenced from one sample in a study of T cell changes during pregnancy in multiple sclerosis. This table comes from immunoSEQ multiplex PCR, and its TCRdb copy is limited to in-frame clones, with some not included. This sample carries 70,000 to 95,000 clones, 94% of them seen once, and the ten largest clones take approximately 1.6%. Sequences were derived from peripheral blood, sampled after pregnancy. All receptors come from a female donor in good health, enrolled as a control in a pregnancy study.

This chain connects TRBV7-9 to TRBJ1-5, with TRBD1 identical over 9 bases. Germline CDR1 reads SEHNR; CDR2 reads FQNEAQ (reference sequence). The V and J ends lost 5 bases and 3 bases, in that order; junction bases with no gene match: 8. This CDR3 region has 16 residues. CDR3 nucleotide sequence: TGTGCCAGCAGCAAAGAGAGGACAGGGGTCAATCAGCCCCAGCATTTT. Its protein product is CASSKERTGVNQPQHF. The full variable domain, with the rest looked up from reference TRBV7-9 and TRBJ1-5, is DTGVSQNPRHKITKRGQNVTFRCDPISEHNRLYWYRQTLGQGPEFLTYFQNEAQLEKSRLLSDRFSAERPKGSFSTLEIQRTEQGDSAMYLCASSKERTGVNQPQHFGDGTRLSIL.

This sequence joins TRBV5-1 and TRBJ2-7; D is perhaps TRBD2 (6 bases). V lost 5 bases, J lost 0 bases, and 15 bases lay in between. The CDR3 sequence is 15 residues long. Germline CDR1 reads SGHRS; CDR2 reads YFSETQ. The CDR3: CASRSQGGGSYEQYF. In nucleotides, the CDR3 is TGCGCCAGCAGGAGTCAGGGAGGTGGCTCCTACGAGCAGTACTTC.

The chain couples TRBV6-1 to TRBJ1-1; D uncertain. CDR3 length equals 15 residues. Germline lookup yields CDR1 MNHNS and CDR2 SASEGT. V was trimmed by 2 bases and J by 5 bases, leaving 15 bases between them. The CDR3 reads CASSESPWRSTEAFF. The DNA of the CDR3 is TGTGCCAGCAGTGAAAGCCCCTGGAGGAGTACTGAAGCTTTCTTT.

This sequence joins TRBV19 and TRBJ2-2; TRBD1 aligns across 7 bases. The CDR3 consists of 15 residues. CDR1 is LNHDA, CDR2 SQIVND, per germline (reference sequence). V lost 3 bases to trimming and J lost 4 bases; unmatched junction nucleotides: 5. The CDR3 protein is CASSIRGQLTGELFF. The DNA of the CDR3 is TGTGCCAGTAGTATTAGGGGGCAGCTCACCGGGGAGCTGTTTTTT.

The chain has TRBV19 and TRBJ2-3; tentative D call: TRBD1 (5 bases). The CDR3 covers 16 residues. V dropped 2 bases and J dropped 0 bases, with 12 bases sitting between them. Germline lookup yields CDR1 LNHDA and CDR2 SQIVND (reference sequence). Written as DNA, the CDR3 is TGTGCCAGTAGTATAACCACAGGCGGTAGCACAGATACGCAGTATTTT. It encodes CASSITTGGSTDTQYF.

The chain uses TRBV5-1 and TRBJ2-1; TRBD2 agrees at 10 bases. CDR1 and CDR2 (germline): SGHRS, YFSETQ. V was pared by 4 bases and J by 4 bases, with 8 bases of the junction left unmatched. The CDR3 is 16 residues long. In DNA, the CDR3 is TGCGCCAGCAGCCCTCTTACTAGCGGGACGTACAATGAGCAGTTCTTC. Translating it yields CASSPLTSGTYNEQFF.

CDR3 sequence (DNA): TGTGCCAGCAGTCTATCGGGACAGGGGGCGATTAGCTACACCTTC. Translating it yields CASSLSGQGAISYTF. The chain employs TRBV6-5 and TRBJ1-2; 12 bases agree with TRBD1. Germline-derived CDR1 and CDR2 are MNHEY and SVGAGI. V dropped 5 bases and J dropped 9; count of bases not matched to a gene: 10. The CDR3 contains 15 residues.

V and J are TRBV7-9 and TRBJ2-5; 7 bases fit TRBD2. Per germline, CDR1 SEHNR and CDR2 FQNEAQ (reference sequence). This CDR3 contains 15 residues. V lost 4 bases, J lost 4 bases, and 9 bases stayed unmatched. The CDR3 is CASSSDMPGGETQYF. The CDR3 nucleotides read TGTGCCAGCAGCTCAGACATGCCGGGAGGAGAGACCCAGTACTTC.

This clone occurred once. The chain links TRBV2 to TRBJ1-1; 8 positions agree with TRBD1. The germline V gene has CDR1 SNHLY and CDR2 FYNNEI. The CDR3 contains 13 residues. J lost 2 bases, V lost 8 bases, and 4 bases had no gene match. This CDR3 reads CASCAGGNTEAFF. The CDR3 nucleotides read TGTGCCAGCTGTGCAGGGGGCAACACTGAAGCTTTCTTT.

The chain is built from TRBV4-1 and TRBJ1-1; no definite D call. V lost 1 base, J lost 2 bases, and 11 bases lay in between. The germline V gene has CDR1 MGHRA and CDR2 YSYEKL. The CDR3 has 15 residues. CDR3 bases: TGCGCCAGCAGCCAAGTTTTGAAGCATAACACTGAAGCTTTCTTT. Protein sequence: CASSQVLKHNTEAFF.

By sample fraction, this clone is medium-sized (0.01 to 0.1%). The gene calls are TRBV15 and TRBJ2-7; 9 positions agree with TRBD2. The CDR3 length is 16 residues. CDR1 and CDR2 from the germline V gene are LNHNV and YYDKDF (reference sequence). V lost 3 bases to trimming and J lost 5 bases; unmatched junction nucleotides: 11. The CDR3 DNA reads TGTGCCACCAGCAGGATCTTAGCGGGAGCCCCCGACGAGCAGTACTTC. It is translated as CATSRILAGAPDEQYF. Filled out from reference TRBV15 and TRBJ2-7, the complete variable domain reads DAMVIQNPRYQVTQFGKPVTLSCSQTLNHNVMYWYQQKSSQAPKLLFHYYDKDFNNEADTPDNFQSRRPNTSFCFLDIRSPGLGDTAMYLCATSRILAGAPDEQYFGPGTRLTVT.

J is TRBJ1-5 and V is TRBV2, with 7 bases matching TRBD1. The CDR3 covers 15 residues. CDR1 and CDR2 from the germline V gene are SNHLY and FYNNEI. The V and J ends lost 6 bases and 1 base, in that order; junction bases with no gene match: 6. The CDR3 region has the DNA TGTGCCAGCAGAGGACAGGACCGGAGCAATCAGCCCCAGCATTTT. Translation gives CASRGQDRSNQPQHF.

The chain couples TRBV5-1 to TRBJ2-7; perhaps TRBD1 as D (5 bases). The CDR3 contains 15 residues. Trimming left V 0 bases short and J 4 bases short, with 14 bases between. Germline V CDR1 and CDR2: SGHRS, YFSETQ. DNA of the CDR3: TGCGCCAGCAGCTTGGAGGGCAGGGCAAAGTACGAGCAGTACTTC. This codes for CASSLEGRAKYEQYF.

The chain recombines TRBV6-6 with TRBJ1-2; D uncertain. Deletions cut 5 bases from V and 6 bases from J, with 7 bases between. This CDR3 region has 11 residues. Germline assignment: CDR1 MNHNY and CDR2 SVGAGI (reference sequence). The CDR3 protein is CASSSRDGYTF. CDR3 DNA sequence: TGTGCCAGCAGTAGTCGGGATGGCTACACCTTC.

The J gene is TRBJ1-5, the V gene TRBV19, with TRBD1 matching 7 bases. The junction had 15 bases not matched to a gene; V was cut back by 1 base and J by 3 bases. Germline CDR1 and CDR2: LNHDA and SQIVND (reference sequence). This CDR3 spans 19 amino acids. CDR3 nucleotides: TGTGCCAGTAGTATAGGGACAGGACTCATCCGCTTCCCCAATCAGCCCCAGCATTTT. Encoded protein: CASSIGTGLIRFPNQPQHF.

The J gene is TRBJ2-5, the V gene TRBV19, with D possibly being TRBD1 (5 bases). The V and J ends lost 0 bases and 14 bases respectively, with 16 bases between them. The CDR3 contains 13 residues. CDR1 LNHDA and CDR2 SQIVND come from the germline V gene (reference sequence). DNA for the CDR3: TGTGCCAGTAGTATAGATCTGGAGACAGCCCCCTACTTC. Its protein is CASSIDLETAPYF.

V usage is TRBV2 and J usage is TRBJ2-2; 7 bases are shared with TRBD2. CDR3 length: 14 residues. J lost 7 bases, V lost 7 bases, and 9 bases had no gene match. Per germline, CDR1 SNHLY and CDR2 FYNNEI. The CDR3 nucleotides are TGTGCCAGCACCCGGGAGGTGAAGAGCGGGGAGCTGTTTTTT. Its protein product is CASTREVKSGELFF.

This chain connects TRBV6-5 to TRBJ1-4; 7 bases align to TRBD1. The CDR3 sequence is 13 residues long. Trimming at V came to 5 bases and at J to 7 bases, leaving 4 bases not matched to a gene. Germline loops: CDR1 MNHEY, CDR2 SVGAGI. The CDR3 reads CASSTGVSEKLFF. The CDR3 nucleotides are TGTGCCAGCAGTACAGGGGTGAGTGAAAAACTGTTTTTT.

The chain employs TRBV5-1 and TRBJ2-5, with no clear D. The germline V gene has CDR1 SGHRS and CDR2 YFSETQ. This CDR3 spans 13 amino acids. V was shortened by 4 bases and J by 1 base, with 8 bases between the two germline ends. The CDR3 DNA reads TGCGCCAGCAGCGAGGAGCTCCAAGAGACCCAGTACTTC. It translates to CASSEELQETQYF.

In its sample, this clone was seen once. The chain joins TRBV5-1 to TRBJ2-7; 8 nucleotides line up with TRBD1. Germline CDR1 is SGHRS and CDR2 is YFSETQ. This CDR3 is 13 amino acids long. V lost 6 bases and J lost 1; bases outside the gene matches: 3. CDR3 coding DNA: TGCGCCAGCAAACGGACAGGGTCCTACGAGCAGTACTTC. Translating it yields CASKRTGSYEQYF.

The J gene is TRBJ1-4, the V gene TRBV28, with 8 bases matching TRBD1. The CDR3 sequence is 15 residues long. Germline lookup yields CDR1 MDHEN and CDR2 SYDVKM. With 6 bases clipped from V and 8 bases from J, the junction kept 11 bases outside the gene matches. CDR3 loop: CASSPSGRGREKLFF. The CDR3 DNA is TGTGCCAGCAGCCCTTCGGGCAGGGGGCGAGAAAAACTGTTTTTT.

J is TRBJ2-1 and V is TRBV4-1; D is unclear. The CDR3 extends over 16 amino acids. Deletions cut 1 base from V and 0 bases from J, with 10 bases between. From germline, CDR1 is MGHRA and CDR2 YSYEKL. The CDR3 DNA follows: TGCGCCAGCAGCCAAGTCCCACTACTCTCCTACAATGAGCAGTTCTTC. Encoded protein: CASSQVPLLSYNEQFF.

The rearrangement uses TRBV30 and TRBJ1-3; 10 bases fit TRBD1. V gave up 2 bases and J gave up 3 bases; unmatched junction bases: 4. This CDR3 has 15 residues. Germline CDR1 and CDR2: GTSNPN and SVGIG (reference sequence). For the CDR3, the DNA is TGTGCCTGGAGTAACCGGGACAGGGGTGGAAACACCATATATTTT. Its translation is CAWSNRDRGGNTIYF.

This chain joins TRBV28 and TRBJ2-2; TRBD2 matches at 10 bases. The germline V gene has CDR1 MDHEN and CDR2 SYDVKM. V shed 5 bases, J shed 6 bases, and the junction held 18 bases outside the gene matches. This CDR3 contains 19 residues. CDR3 in DNA: TGTGCCAGCAGTAAAAATTTCCAATTAGCGGGAGGATCATCCGGGGAGCTGTTTTTT. Protein product: CASSKNFQLAGGSSGELFF.

The rearrangement uses TRBV15 and TRBJ2-1, with TRBD2 matching 9 bases. CDR3 length: 17 residues. Germline V lookup: CDR1 LNHNV, CDR2 YYDKDF (reference sequence). With 3 bases clipped from V and 8 bases from J, the junction kept 14 bases outside the gene matches. The CDR3 is CATSSLAGVGFSDEQFF. The CDR3, as DNA: TGTGCCACCAGCAGTTTAGCGGGAGTGGGATTTTCGGATGAGCAGTTCTTC.